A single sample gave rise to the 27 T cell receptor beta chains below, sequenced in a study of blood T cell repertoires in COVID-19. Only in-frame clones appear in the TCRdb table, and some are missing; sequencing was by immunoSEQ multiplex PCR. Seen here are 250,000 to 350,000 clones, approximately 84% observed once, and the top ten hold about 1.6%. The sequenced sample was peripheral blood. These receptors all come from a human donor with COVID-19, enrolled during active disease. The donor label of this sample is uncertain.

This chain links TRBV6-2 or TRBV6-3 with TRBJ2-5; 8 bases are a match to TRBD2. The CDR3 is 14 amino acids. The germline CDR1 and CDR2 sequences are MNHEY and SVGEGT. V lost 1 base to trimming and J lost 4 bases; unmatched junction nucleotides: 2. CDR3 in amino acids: CASSYYGGGETQYF. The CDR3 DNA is TGTGCCAGCAGTTACTACGGGGGGGGAGAGACCCAGTACTTC.

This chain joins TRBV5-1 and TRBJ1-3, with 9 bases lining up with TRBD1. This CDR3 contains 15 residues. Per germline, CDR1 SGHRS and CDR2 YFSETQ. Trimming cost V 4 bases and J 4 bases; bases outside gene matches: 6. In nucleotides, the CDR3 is TGCGCCAGCAGCGCACAGGGGGCGCCCGGAAACACCATATATTTT. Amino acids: CASSAQGAPGNTIYF.

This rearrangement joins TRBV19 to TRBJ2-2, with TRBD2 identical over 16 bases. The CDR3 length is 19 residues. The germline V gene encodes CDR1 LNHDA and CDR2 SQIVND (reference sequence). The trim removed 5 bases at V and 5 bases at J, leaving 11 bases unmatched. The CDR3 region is CASSSLGTSGRAWTGELFF. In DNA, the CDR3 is TGTGCCAGTAGTTCACTCGGGACTAGCGGGAGGGCCTGGACCGGGGAGCTGTTTTTT.

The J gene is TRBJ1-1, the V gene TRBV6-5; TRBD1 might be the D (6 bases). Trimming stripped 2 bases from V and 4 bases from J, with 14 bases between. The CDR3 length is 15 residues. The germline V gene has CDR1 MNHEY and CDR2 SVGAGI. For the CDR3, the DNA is TGTGCCAGCAGTTACCCCGCGGGGGGCTCCACTGAAGCTTTCTTT. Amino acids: CASSYPAGGSTEAFF.

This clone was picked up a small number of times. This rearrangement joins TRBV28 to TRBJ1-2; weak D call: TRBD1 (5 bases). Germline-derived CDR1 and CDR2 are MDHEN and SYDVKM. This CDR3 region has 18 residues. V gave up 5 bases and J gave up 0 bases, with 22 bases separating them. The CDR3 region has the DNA TGTGCCAGCAGTGGCCTGACAGCCCTTTCACTCCCTAACTATGGCTACACCTTC. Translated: CASSGLTALSLPNYGYTF.

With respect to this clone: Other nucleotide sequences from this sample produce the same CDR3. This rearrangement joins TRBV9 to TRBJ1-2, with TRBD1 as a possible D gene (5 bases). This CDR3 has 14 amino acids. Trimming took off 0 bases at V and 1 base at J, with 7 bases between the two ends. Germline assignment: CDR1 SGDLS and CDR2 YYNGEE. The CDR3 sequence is CASSVGDSNYGYTF. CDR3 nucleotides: TGTGCCAGCAGCGTAGGCGACAGTAACTATGGCTACACCTTC.

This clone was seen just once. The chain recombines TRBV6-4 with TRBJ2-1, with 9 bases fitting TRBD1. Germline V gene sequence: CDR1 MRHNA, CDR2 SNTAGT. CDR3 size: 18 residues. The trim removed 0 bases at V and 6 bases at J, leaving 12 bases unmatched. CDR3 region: CASSDSGIPGQGGNEQFF. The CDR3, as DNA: TGTGCCAGCAGTGACTCGGGGATTCCGGGACAGGGCGGCAATGAGCAGTTCTTC.

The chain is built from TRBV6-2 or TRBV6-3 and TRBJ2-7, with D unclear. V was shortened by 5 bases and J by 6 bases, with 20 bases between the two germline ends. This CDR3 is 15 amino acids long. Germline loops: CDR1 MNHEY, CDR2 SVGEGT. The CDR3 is CASSTPYLRRSEQYF. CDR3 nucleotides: TGTGCCAGCAGTACCCCTTACCTTCGAAGGAGCGAGCAGTACTTC.

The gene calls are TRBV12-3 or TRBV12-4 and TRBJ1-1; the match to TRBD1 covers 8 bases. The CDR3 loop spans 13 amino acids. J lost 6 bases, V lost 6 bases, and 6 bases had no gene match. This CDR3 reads CASRKQGGAEAFF. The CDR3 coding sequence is TGTGCCAGCAGAAAACAGGGGGGAGCTGAAGCTTTCTTT.

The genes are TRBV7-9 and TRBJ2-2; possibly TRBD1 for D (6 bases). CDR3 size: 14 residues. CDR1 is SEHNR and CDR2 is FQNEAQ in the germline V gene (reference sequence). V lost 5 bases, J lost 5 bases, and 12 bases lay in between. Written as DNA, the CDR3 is TGTGCCAGCAGCCAGGGGATGATGACCGGGGAGCTGTTTTTT. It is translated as CASSQGMMTGELFF.

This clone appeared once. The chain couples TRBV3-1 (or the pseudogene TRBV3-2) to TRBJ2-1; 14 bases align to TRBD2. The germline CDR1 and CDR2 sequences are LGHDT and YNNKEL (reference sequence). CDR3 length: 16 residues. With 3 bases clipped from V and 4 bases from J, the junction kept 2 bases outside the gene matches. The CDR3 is CASSQGLAGAYNEQFF. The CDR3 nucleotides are TGTGCCAGCAGCCAGGGACTAGCGGGGGCATACAATGAGCAGTTCTTC.

The CDR3 bases are TGCGCCAGCAGCTTGGACAGAGCAACTAATGAAAAACTGTTTTTT. Translating gives CASSLDRATNEKLFF. The chain combines TRBV5-1 with TRBJ1-4; D remains unclear. Germline V gene data show CDR1 as SGHRS and CDR2 as YFSETQ. With 0 bases removed from V and 0 bases from J, the gap between germline ends came to 6 bases. The CDR3 has 15 amino acids.

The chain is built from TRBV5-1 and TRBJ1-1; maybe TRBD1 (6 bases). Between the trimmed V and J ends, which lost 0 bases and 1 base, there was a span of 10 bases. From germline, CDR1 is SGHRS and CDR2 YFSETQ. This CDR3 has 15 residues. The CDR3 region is CASSLDTGTNTEAFF. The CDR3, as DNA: TGCGCCAGCAGCTTGGACACAGGGACGAACACTGAAGCTTTCTTT.

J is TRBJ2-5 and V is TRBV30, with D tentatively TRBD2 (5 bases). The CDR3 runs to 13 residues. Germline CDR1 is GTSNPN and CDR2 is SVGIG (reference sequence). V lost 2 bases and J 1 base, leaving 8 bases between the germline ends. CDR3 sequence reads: CAWSLGSQETQYF. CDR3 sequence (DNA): TGTGCCTGGAGTCTAGGGAGCCAAGAGACCCAGTACTTC.

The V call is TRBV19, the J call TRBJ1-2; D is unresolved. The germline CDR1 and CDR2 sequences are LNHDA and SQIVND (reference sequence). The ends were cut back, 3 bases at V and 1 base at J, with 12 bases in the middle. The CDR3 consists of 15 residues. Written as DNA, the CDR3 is TGTGCCAGTAGTATTGGTGGGGAGCTTAACTATGGCTACACCTTC. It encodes CASSIGGELNYGYTF.

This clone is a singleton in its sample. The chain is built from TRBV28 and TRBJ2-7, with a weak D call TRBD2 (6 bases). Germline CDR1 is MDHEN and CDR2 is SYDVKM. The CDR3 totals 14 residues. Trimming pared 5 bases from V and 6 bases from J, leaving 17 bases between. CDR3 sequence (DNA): TGTGCCAGCAGTCCAGGACTGGGGGGAGCCGAGCAGTACTTC. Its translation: CASSPGLGGAEQYF.

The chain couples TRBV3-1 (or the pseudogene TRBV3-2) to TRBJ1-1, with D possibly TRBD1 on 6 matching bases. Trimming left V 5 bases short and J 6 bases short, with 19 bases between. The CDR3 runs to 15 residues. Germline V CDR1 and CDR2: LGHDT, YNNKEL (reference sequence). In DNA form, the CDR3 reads TGTGCCAGCAGCGCAGTCCGGGGGGCAGGCGCTGAAGCTTTCTTT. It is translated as CASSAVRGAGAEAFF.

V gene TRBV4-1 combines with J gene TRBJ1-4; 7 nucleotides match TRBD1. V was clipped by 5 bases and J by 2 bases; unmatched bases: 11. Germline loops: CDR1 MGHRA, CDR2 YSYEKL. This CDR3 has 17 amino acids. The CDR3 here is CASSEQGMGATNEKLFF. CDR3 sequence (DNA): TGCGCCAGCAGCGAACAGGGGATGGGCGCTACTAATGAAAAACTGTTTTTT.

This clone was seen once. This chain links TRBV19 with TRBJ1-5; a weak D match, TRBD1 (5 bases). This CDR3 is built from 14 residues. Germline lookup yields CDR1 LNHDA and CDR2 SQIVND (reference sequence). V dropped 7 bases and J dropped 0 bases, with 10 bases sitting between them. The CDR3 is CASNGGYSNQPQHF. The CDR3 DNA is TGTGCCAGTAACGGGGGATATAGCAATCAGCCCCAGCATTTT.

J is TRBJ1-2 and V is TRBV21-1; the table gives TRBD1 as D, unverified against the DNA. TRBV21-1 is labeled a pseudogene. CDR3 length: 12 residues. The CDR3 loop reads CASSKAGAGYTF. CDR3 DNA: TGTGCCAGCAGCAAAGCGGGGGCTGGCTACACCTTC.

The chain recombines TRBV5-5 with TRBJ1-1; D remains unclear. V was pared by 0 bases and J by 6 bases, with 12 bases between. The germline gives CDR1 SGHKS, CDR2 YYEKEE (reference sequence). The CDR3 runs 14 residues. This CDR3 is CASSLDGLISEAFF. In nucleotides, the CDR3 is TGTGCCAGCAGCTTGGACGGTTTGATCTCTGAAGCTTTCTTT.

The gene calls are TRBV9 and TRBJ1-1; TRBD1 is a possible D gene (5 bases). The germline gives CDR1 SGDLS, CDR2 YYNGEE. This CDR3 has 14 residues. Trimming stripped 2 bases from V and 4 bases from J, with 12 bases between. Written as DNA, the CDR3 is TGTGCCAGCAGCGTGACCGACAGAGGCACTGAAGCTTTCTTT. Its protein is CASSVTDRGTEAFF.

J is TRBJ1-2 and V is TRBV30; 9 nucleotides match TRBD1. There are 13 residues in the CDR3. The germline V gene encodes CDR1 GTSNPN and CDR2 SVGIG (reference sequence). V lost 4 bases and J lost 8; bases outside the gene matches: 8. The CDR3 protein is CAWIPGQGIGYTF. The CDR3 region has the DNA TGTGCCTGGATTCCGGGACAGGGAATCGGCTACACCTTC.

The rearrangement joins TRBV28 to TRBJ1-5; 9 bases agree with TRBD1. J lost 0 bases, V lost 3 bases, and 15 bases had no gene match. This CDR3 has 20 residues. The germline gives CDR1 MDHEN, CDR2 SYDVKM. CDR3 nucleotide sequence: TGTGCCAGCAGTTTCTACAGCCCGGGACAGGGTCTAGATAGCAATCAGCCCCAGCATTTT. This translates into CASSFYSPGQGLDSNQPQHF.

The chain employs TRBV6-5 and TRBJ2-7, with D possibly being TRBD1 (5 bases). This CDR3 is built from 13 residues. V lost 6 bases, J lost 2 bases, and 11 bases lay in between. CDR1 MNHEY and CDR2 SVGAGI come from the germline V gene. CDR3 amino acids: CASRSRAPYEQYF. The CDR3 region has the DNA TGTGCCAGCAGGTCCAGGGCCCCCTACGAGCAGTACTTC.

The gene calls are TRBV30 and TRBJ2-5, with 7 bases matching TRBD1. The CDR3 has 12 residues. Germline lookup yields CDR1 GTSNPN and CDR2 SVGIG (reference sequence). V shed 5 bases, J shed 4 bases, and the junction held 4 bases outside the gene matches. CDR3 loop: CAWSNRGETQYF. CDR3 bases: TGTGCCTGGTCCAACAGGGGAGAGACCCAGTACTTC. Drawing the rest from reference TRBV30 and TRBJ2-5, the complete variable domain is SQTIHQWPATLVQPVGSPLSLECTVEGTSNPNLYWYRQAAGRGLQLLFYSVGIGQISSEVPQNLSASRPQDRQFILSSKKLLLSDSGFYLCAWSNRGETQYFGPGTRLLVL.

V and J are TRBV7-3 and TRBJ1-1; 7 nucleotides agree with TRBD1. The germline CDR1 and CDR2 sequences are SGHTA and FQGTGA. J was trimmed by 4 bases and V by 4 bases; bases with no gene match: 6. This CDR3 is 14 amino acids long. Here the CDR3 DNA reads TGTGCCAGCAGCTCTCGACAGGGAGGCACTGAAGCTTTCTTT. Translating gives CASSSRQGGTEAFF.